This T cell receptor (beta chain) is drawn from a study of blood T cell repertoires in COVID-19. Background on the study: Samples of COVID-19 (acute and convalescent) were obtained from the United States, Italy and Spain. Nucleic acid was either cDNA or gDNA, and it came from T cells, B-cell-depleted T cells, or PBMCs.

CDR1 is SGHTA and CDR2 is FQGNSA in the germline V gene. The V segment lost 2 bases and the J segment 6 bases; nucleotides outside the gene matches: 8. The CDR3 runs to 15 residues. Seattle patients were enrolled while actively infected and followed longitudinally. Original analysis: Estimation of nucleated cell counts relied on the amplification of reference gene primers. The assay was immunoSEQ multiplex PCR, and TCRdb's table has in-frame clones only and misses some. The V and J calls and clone size are taken from that table; D and trimming were inferred from the DNA. Of about 280,000 clones listed, 88% are singletons.

What was sequenced was peripheral blood. This clonotype originated in a woman aged 25-40 years with COVID-19, enrolled during active disease. The V call is TRBV7-2, the J call TRBJ2-7; 9 bases agree with TRBD1. This CDR3 is CASSLPVETGGEQYF. In nucleotides, the CDR3 is TGTGCCAGCAGCTTACCCGTGGAGACAGGGGGCGAGCAGTACTTC.